A selection of T cell receptor beta chains follows, all from one sample in a study of blood T cell repertoires in COVID-19. The table came from immunoSEQ multiplex PCR; TCRdb's copy has only in-frame clones and leaves some out. Of about 190,000 clones listed, 87% were seen once; the top ten hold 0.7% to 0.9%. Sample: peripheral blood. Source of these receptors: a woman in her late teens or twenties who had recovered from COVID-19. CDR3s include the opening cysteine and the closing phenylalanine or tryptophan. Each record gives: clone size, D gene, V gene, J gene, CDR3 protein, CDR3 DNA. A D gene is named only where the DNA matches it firmly. Clone sizes are given selectively: once, few, many, or a class where the clone is expanded.

clone size: -
D gene: -
V gene: TRBV2
J gene: TRBJ2-5
CDR3 protein: CASTGVQETQYF
CDR3 DNA: TGTGCCAGCACGGGAGTCCAAGAGACCCAGTACTTC

clone size: -
D gene: TRBD2
V gene: TRBV25-1
J gene: TRBJ2-3
CDR3 protein: CASSDGGGADTQYF
CDR3 DNA: TGTGCCAGCAGTGACGGCGGGGGGGCGGATACGCAGTATTTT

clone size: -
D gene: -
V gene: TRBV3-1/TRBV3-2
J gene: TRBJ2-2
CDR3 protein: CASSLNGGSGELFF
CDR3 DNA: TGTGCCAGCAGCCTAAATGGCGGTTCCGGGGAGCTGTTTTTT

clone size: -
D gene: TRBD2
V gene: TRBV3-1/TRBV3-2
J gene: TRBJ2-5
CDR3 protein: CASSPSGGAVTQYF
CDR3 DNA: TGTGCCAGCAGCCCCTCCGGGGGGGCGGTGACCCAGTACTTC

clone size: few
D gene: TRBD1
V gene: TRBV6-5
J gene: TRBJ1-5
CDR3 protein: CASSSGTGSHQPQHF
CDR3 DNA: TGTGCCAGCAGTTCCGGGACAGGGTCACATCAGCCCCAGCATTTT

clone size: -
D gene: -
V gene: TRBV4-3
J gene: TRBJ1-2
CDR3 protein: CASSQDFGGDYGYTF
CDR3 DNA: TGCGCCAGCAGCCAAGATTTTGGGGGCGACTATGGCTACACCTTC

clone size: -
D gene: TRBD1
V gene: TRBV24-1
J gene: TRBJ1-5
CDR3 protein: CATSDQTGGNQPQHF
CDR3 DNA: TGTGCCACCAGTGACCAAACAGGGGGAAATCAGCCCCAGCATTTT

clone size: -
D gene: TRBD1
V gene: TRBV6-5
J gene: TRBJ1-2
CDR3 protein: CASSYRGQGWYGYTF
CDR3 DNA: TGTGCCAGCAGTTACCGAGGACAGGGATGGTATGGCTACACCTTC

clone size: -
D gene: -
V gene: TRBV29-1
J gene: TRBJ2-3
CDR3 protein: CSVEDPNYRRTDTQYF
CDR3 DNA: TGCAGCGTTGAAGATCCCAACTACCGACGCACAGATACGCAGTATTTT

clone size: -
D gene: TRBD2
V gene: TRBV19
J gene: TRBJ2-2
CDR3 protein: CASRGLAEENTGELFF
CDR3 DNA: TGTGCCAGTAGGGGACTAGCGGAAGAGAACACCGGGGAGCTGTTTTTT

clone size: once
D gene: -
V gene: TRBV10-3
J gene: TRBJ1-2
CDR3 protein: CAISDTGSSDGYTF
CDR3 DNA: TGTGCCATCAGTGACACGGGGTCATCGGATGGCTACACCTTC

clone size: -
D gene: TRBD1
V gene: TRBV5-1
J gene: TRBJ1-1
CDR3 protein: CASSLRAQGEGTEAFF
CDR3 DNA: TGCGCCAGCAGCTTGAGGGCGCAGGGGGAAGGCACTGAAGCTTTCTTT

clone size: -
D gene: -
V gene: TRBV7-2
J gene: TRBJ2-1
CDR3 protein: CASSYSFARYEQFF
CDR3 DNA: TGTGCCAGCAGCTACTCCTTCGCGAGGTATGAGCAGTTCTTC

clone size: -
D gene: -
V gene: TRBV10-1
J gene: TRBJ2-1
CDR3 protein: CASSEELRFNEQFF
CDR3 DNA: TGCGCCAGCAGTGAGGAGCTCCGGTTCAATGAGCAGTTCTTC